The clone carrying this TCR beta chain was picked up many times. As yet, its antigen is unknown. The template for TCR beta VDJ and CDR3 sequence profiling was genomic DNA. TCRdb re-analysed the reads in MiXCR, keeping a single row per CDR3 protein. There are about 420,000 distinct CDR3 sequences in the sample; roughly 64% occur only once, and approximately 3.9% lies in the top ten. This entry comes from a study of CD8+CD57+ T cells in acquired aplastic anemia. The wider study: Sorted CD4+ plus CD8+ cells gave DNA averaging roughly 3.5 ug. The average read count for CD4+ cells in healthy donors was 8.5 million to 11 million. Broader study findings: Patients showed no significant difference from controls in CD8+ Simpson's diversity. Patients had twenty-nine CD8+ CDR3 sequences in common with controls (the shared set).

J gave up 6 bases and V 2 bases, and 14 bases lay outside the gene matches. CDR1 and CDR2 from the germline V gene are ENHRY and SYGVKD. This CDR3 is built from 17 residues. The receptor was isolated from a human donor in good health, serving as a control. Specimen: sorted CD4+, CD8+, or CD8+CD57+ T cells (not recorded which) from PBMCs. The V and J genes are TRBV10-3 and TRBJ2-7, with TRBD1 matching 9 bases. CDR3 sequence: CAISEGFLGQGIPEQYF. Written as DNA, the CDR3 is TGTGCCATCAGTGAGGGATTCCTAGGACAGGGGATTCCCGAGCAGTACTTC.